This T cell receptor beta chain was captured by sequencing in a study of shared clonotypes between healthy human individuals. Study-wide results and limits: The study generally estimated greater richness for naive than memory subsets.

As for this clone: No antigen is known for it.

Sorted-subset replicate PCRs used roughly 220 ng DNA, 25,000 to 30,000 T cell genomes. Method: immunoSEQ multiplex PCR; TCRdb's copy keeps in-frame clones and lacks some. The table has over a million clones, about 80% seen once. V gave up 3 bases and J gave up 4 bases; unmatched junction bases: 7. The CDR3 covers 15 residues. Germline CDR1 and CDR2: KGHSH and LQKENI. This chain uses TRBV18 with TRBJ1-2, with TRBD1 matching 8 bases. The clonotype originates from a man between 18 and 35 years old in good health. Input material: memory CD4+ T cells sorted from blood. Subset defined: CD45RA-negative fraction. Written as DNA, the CDR3 is TGTGCCAGCTCACCCGAAGGCGGGACAGGCTATGGCTACACCTTC. It yields the protein CASSPEGGTGYGYTF.